These 19 T cell receptor beta chains originate from one sample sequenced in a study of post-analysis software for immune sequencing data. Included in the TCR beta cDNA libraries were unique molecular identifiers. TCRdb passed the PCR reads through MiXCR, listing each CDR3 protein once. Among about 540,000 distinct CDR3 sequences listed, 30% to 40% were seen once. Their antigens remain unidentified. Points from the study as a whole: Patients used roughly five TRBV segments, including TRBV5-6, TRBV5-1 and TRBV20-1, more often than controls.

Specimen: blood. The receptors were sampled from a girl aged 2 to 17 with multiple sclerosis.

The table lists this clonotype with a few counts. CDR3 sequence: CSAVANEQFF. DNA for the CDR3: TGCAGTGCTGTCGCTAATGAGCAGTTCTTC. The chain combines TRBV20-1 with TRBJ2-1, with unresolved D. This CDR3 has 10 amino acids. In germline, CDR1 is DFQATT, CDR2 SNEGSKA (reference sequence). Trimming took off 5 bases at V and 7 bases at J, with 6 bases between the two ends.

The chain recombines TRBV27 with TRBJ2-1, with no clear D. The germline CDR1 and CDR2 sequences are MNHEY and SMNVEV (reference sequence). Deletions cut 4 bases from V and 9 bases from J, with 13 bases between. The CDR3 consists of 13 residues. CDR3 sequence: CASSSAGSGEQFF. The CDR3, as DNA: TGTGCCAGCAGTTCAGCAGGTTCGGGTGAGCAGTTCTTC.

This clonotype appeared a few times. The V gene is TRBV20-1, the J gene TRBJ2-1, with 14 nucleotides matching TRBD2. V shed 6 bases, J shed 7 bases, and the junction held 11 bases outside the gene matches. CDR1 and CDR2 (germline): DFQATT, SNEGSKA (reference sequence). The CDR3 has 16 residues. This chain's CDR3 is CSANPGTSGGWNEQFF. Here the CDR3 DNA reads TGCAGTGCGAACCCGGGGACTAGCGGGGGTTGGAATGAGCAGTTCTTC.

This chain joins TRBV7-9 and TRBJ1-2, with a possible D match to TRBD1 (6 bases). Per germline, CDR1 SEHNR and CDR2 FQNEAQ (reference sequence). V was pared by 5 bases and J by 8 bases, with 18 bases between. There are 14 residues in the CDR3. The CDR3 DNA is TGTGCCAGCAGCGAAACCGGGGGCCCAGGGGGCTACACCTTC. Its translation is CASSETGGPGGYTF.

The table lists this clonotype with a few counts. This chain links TRBV20-1 with TRBJ1-2, with 8 bases matching TRBD1. The germline V gene encodes CDR1 DFQATT and CDR2 SNEGSKA (reference sequence). The CDR3 sequence is 12 residues long. V was clipped by 6 bases and J by 8 bases; unmatched bases: 8. CDR3 region: CSALQGAHGYTF. The CDR3 DNA follows: TGCAGTGCCCTCCAGGGGGCGCACGGCTACACCTTC.

CDR3 protein: CSAPPAQEGAKNIQYF. DNA of the CDR3: TGCAGTGCCCCCCCGGCCCAAGAGGGAGCCAAAAACATTCAGTACTTC. The J gene is TRBJ2-4, the V gene TRBV20-1, with D perhaps matching TRBD2 (5 bases). Germline V CDR1 and CDR2: DFQATT, SNEGSKA (reference sequence). The ends were cut back, 6 bases at V and 0 bases at J, with 18 bases in the middle. The CDR3 loop spans 16 amino acids.

This clonotype was detected only a few times. The chain carries TRBV6-5 and TRBJ1-2; the D gene is possibly TRBD1 (5 bases). From germline, CDR1 is MNHEY and CDR2 SVGAGI. The V and J ends lost 0 bases and 8 bases respectively, with 7 bases between them. This CDR3 region has 12 residues. The CDR3 DNA sequence: TGTGCCAGCAGTTACTCGGGGCACGGCTACACCTTC. Amino acids: CASSYSGHGYTF.

The chain couples TRBV5-5 to TRBJ1-1; D remains unclear. Germline CDR1 and CDR2: SGHKS and YYEKEE (reference sequence). The V end lost 0 bases, the J end lost 1 base, and 7 bases lay between the germline ends. This CDR3 spans 14 amino acids. The DNA of the CDR3 is TGTGCCAGCAGCTTGGAGGAGTGGAACACTGAAGCTTTCTTT. It specifies CASSLEEWNTEAFF. The full variable domain, in which reference TRBV5-5 and TRBJ1-1 provide the parts outside the CDR3, is DAGVTQSPTHLIKTRGQQVTLRCSPISGHKSVSWYQQVLGQGPQFIFQYYEKEERGRGNFPDRFSARQFPNYSSELNVNALLLGDSALYLCASSLEEWNTEAFFGQGTRLTVV.

V and J are TRBV14 and TRBJ2-3, with D perhaps assigned TRBD1 or TRBD2 (6 bases each). The V gene lost 1 base and the J gene lost 3 bases, with 20 bases spanning the gap. Germline V lookup: CDR1 SGHDN, CDR2 FVKESK. The CDR3 is 18 residues long. CDR3 protein: CASSQALLRGGTTDTQYF. As DNA, the CDR3 is TGTGCCAGCAGCCAAGCCCTACTTAGAGGGGGGACAACAGATACGCAGTATTTT.

The sample holds a few counts of this clonotype. V gene TRBV5-1 combines with J gene TRBJ2-3; 9 bases map to TRBD1. From germline, CDR1 is SGHRS and CDR2 YFSETQ. The V gene end was trimmed by 5 bases and the J gene end by 2 bases; junction bases not matched to a gene: 6. CDR3 length: 15 residues. Here the CDR3 DNA reads TGCGCCAGCAGGGGGTACAGGGGGCCCACAGATACGCAGTATTTT. It is translated as CASRGYRGPTDTQYF. Filled out from reference TRBV5-1 and TRBJ2-3, the complete variable domain reads KAGVTQTPRYLIKTRGQQVTLSCSPISGHRSVSWYQQTPGQGLQFLFEYFSETQRNKGNFPGRFSGRQFSNSRSEMNVSTLELGDSALYLCASRGYRGPTDTQYFGPGTRLTVL.

At least ten counts were recorded for this clonotype. The chain has TRBV20-1 and TRBJ2-7, with 7 bases fitting TRBD1. There are 14 residues in the CDR3. V lost 5 bases to trimming and J lost 0 bases; unmatched junction nucleotides: 7. Germline-derived CDR1 and CDR2 are DFQATT and SNEGSKA (reference sequence). CDR3 residues: CSAGDRASSYEQYF. The CDR3 DNA reads TGCAGTGCTGGTGACAGGGCGAGCTCCTACGAGCAGTACTTC.

In this sample, this clonotype turned up a few times. The CDR3 is CASGQDSYEQYF. The CDR3 region has the DNA TGTGCCAGTGGACAGGATTCCTACGAGCAGTACTTC. V gene TRBV10-3 combines with J gene TRBJ2-7; 7 bases line up with TRBD1. The CDR3 is 12 residues long. Germline trimming cut 10 bases from V and 1 base from J; bases unmatched to any gene: 4. The germline V gene has CDR1 ENHRY and CDR2 SYGVKD.

In regard to this clonotype: A single base separates this from a much larger clone, so it may be a read error. The chain uses TRBV4-2 and TRBJ2-1; possible D gene TRBD1, 5 bases. CDR1 and CDR2 (germline): LGHNA, YNFKEQ. This CDR3 has 16 residues. CDR3 protein: CASSQGETGPYNERFF. The CDR3, as DNA: TGTGCCAGCAGCCAAGGTGAAACAGGACCCTACAATGAGCGGTTCTTC.

V and J are TRBV20-1 and TRBJ2-7; TRBD2 aligns across 7 bases. Germline-derived CDR1 and CDR2 are DFQATT and SNEGSKA (reference sequence). The CDR3 loop spans 16 amino acids. The V gene end was trimmed by 3 bases and the J gene end by 1 base; junction bases not matched to a gene: 12. CDR3 protein: CSASLRDYQPSYEQYF. DNA of the CDR3: TGCAGTGCTAGCCTCCGGGACTACCAACCTTCCTACGAGCAGTACTTC.

The chain is built from TRBV7-3 and TRBJ1-6, with 7 nucleotides matching TRBD1. The CDR3 length is 16 residues. V trimming: 1 base; J trimming: 8 bases; junction bases outside the gene matches: 8. The germline CDR1 and CDR2 sequences are SGHTA and FQGTGA. CDR3 sequence: CASSLSSGQGDSPLHF. The CDR3 nucleotides are TGTGCCAGCAGCTTAAGTTCAGGGCAGGGGGATTCACCCCTCCACTTT.

V gene TRBV29-1 combines with J gene TRBJ1-2; TRBD1 agrees at 8 bases. The V gene's germline CDR1 is SQVTM and CDR2 ANQGSEA. The CDR3 sequence is 11 residues long. Trimming at V came to 7 bases and at J to 7 bases, leaving 5 bases not matched to a gene. This chain's CDR3 is CSAQGAGGYTF. CDR3 DNA sequence: TGCAGCGCCCAGGGGGCGGGTGGCTACACCTTC.

The rearrangement joins TRBV6-4 to TRBJ2-3; D is unclear. V was shortened by 4 bases and J by 0 bases, with 11 bases between the two germline ends. The germline CDR1 and CDR2 sequences are MRHNA and SNTAGT. The CDR3 has 15 amino acids. DNA of the CDR3: TGTGCCAGCAGTGTGTCAGGAGCTAGCACAGATACGCAGTATTTT. Its translation is CASSVSGASTDTQYF.

This chain connects TRBV12-3 or TRBV12-4 to TRBJ2-3; D perhaps matches TRBD2 (6 bases). The CDR3 has 16 amino acids. The V gene lost 5 bases and the J gene lost 3 bases, with 18 bases spanning the gap. CDR3 coding DNA: TGTGCCAGCAGTATCACGACTAGAGGTAGTACAGATACGCAGTATTTT. Amino acid sequence: CASSITTRGSTDTQYF.

This clonotype is a singleton in its sample. At one of its ends the junction is not consistent with the germline gene, which may arise from a read error. This chain uses TRBV5-4 with TRBJ1-4, with D possibly matching TRBD1 (6 bases). The CDR3 runs 14 residues. Germline V CDR1 and CDR2: SGHNT, YYREEE (reference sequence). CDR3 in amino acids: CASSFRGGEEKRFF. DNA for the CDR3: TGTGCCAGCAGCTTCCGGGGGGGCGAGGAAAAACGGTTTTTT.